Listed below are T cell receptor beta chains from one sample, sequenced in a study of preoperative IRX-2 immunotherapy in early breast cancer. Sequenced by immunoSEQ multiplex PCR; TCRdb stores in-frame clones only, minus some. The sample holds about 3,700 clones; approximately 67% are singletons and the top ten take 10% to 15%. The material sequenced was tumor tissue, taken after IRX-2 immunotherapy. All receptors come from a human donor with breast cancer. CDR3s include the opening cysteine and the closing phenylalanine or tryptophan. D genes are given only for firm matches. Clone size is shown for a subset of rows, as once, few, many or a class of expanded clone.

D gene: TRBD1
clone size: -
V gene: TRBV6-8
J gene: TRBJ2-2
CDR3 protein: CASRPRQGSNTGELFF
CDR3 DNA: TGTGCCAGCAGACCCCGACAGGGATCGAACACCGGGGAGCTGTTTTTT

D gene: -
clone size: -
V gene: TRBV15
J gene: TRBJ2-2
CDR3 protein: CATSFGSNTGELFF
CDR3 DNA: TGTGCCACCAGCTTCGGATCGAACACCGGGGAGCTGTTTTTT

D gene: -
clone size: -
V gene: TRBV14
J gene: TRBJ1-2
CDR3 protein: CASSQVPGVVYGYTF
CDR3 DNA: TGTGCCAGCAGCCAAGTGCCGGGGGTAGTCTATGGCTACACCTTC

D gene: TRBD2
clone size: -
V gene: TRBV7-6
J gene: TRBJ2-5
CDR3 protein: CASSPWGGEETQYF
CDR3 DNA: TGTGCCAGCAGCCCATGGGGGGGGGAAGAGACCCAGTACTTC

D gene: TRBD2
clone size: -
V gene: TRBV10-1
J gene: TRBJ2-7
CDR3 protein: CASSPGLAGGSYEQYF
CDR3 DNA: TGCGCCAGCAGCCCCGGACTAGCGGGAGGCTCCTACGAGCAGTACTTC

D gene: -
clone size: once
V gene: TRBV6-7
J gene: TRBJ2-7
CDR3 protein: CASSRDLGAYEQYF
CDR3 DNA: TGTGCCAGCAGTCGGGACTTAGGGGCCTACGAGCAGTACTTC

D gene: TRBD2
clone size: -
V gene: TRBV6-7
J gene: TRBJ2-1
CDR3 protein: CASSTSGRGLSYNEQFF
CDR3 DNA: TGTGCCAGCTCCACTAGCGGGAGGGGGCTATCCTACAATGAGCAGTTCTTC

D gene: TRBD1
clone size: once
V gene: TRBV6-8
J gene: TRBJ1-1
CDR3 protein: CATRQGGGMNTEAFF
CDR3 DNA: TGTGCCACACGACAGGGTGGAGGAATGAACACTGAAGCTTTCTTT

D gene: -
clone size: large
V gene: TRBV28
J gene: TRBJ2-1
CDR3 protein: CASTRDGGHNEQFF
CDR3 DNA: TGTGCCAGCACCCGGGACGGCGGCCACAATGAGCAGTTCTTC

D gene: TRBD1
clone size: -
V gene: TRBV11-3
J gene: TRBJ1-4
CDR3 protein: CASRPDRGTEKLFF
CDR3 DNA: TGTGCCAGCAGGCCCGACAGGGGGACTGAAAAACTGTTTTTT

D gene: -
clone size: -
V gene: TRBV28
J gene: TRBJ1-2
CDR3 protein: CASSVEGEAYGYTF
CDR3 DNA: TGTGCCAGCAGTGTGGAAGGGGAGGCCTATGGCTACACCTTC

D gene: TRBD2
clone size: -
V gene: TRBV6-8
J gene: TRBJ2-7
CDR3 protein: CASKLAGSSYEQYF
CDR3 DNA: TGTGCCAGCAAACTAGCGGGCAGCTCCTACGAGCAGTACTTC

D gene: TRBD2
clone size: -
V gene: TRBV5-1
J gene: TRBJ2-3
CDR3 protein: CASSSAGVTDTQYF
CDR3 DNA: TGCGCCAGCAGTAGTGCGGGAGTCACAGATACGCAGTATTTT

D gene: -
clone size: few
V gene: TRBV6-8
J gene: TRBJ1-5
CDR3 protein: CASTDSNQPQHF
CDR3 DNA: TGTGCCAGTACCGACAGCAATCAGCCCCAGCATTTT

D gene: TRBD2
clone size: -
V gene: TRBV10-3
J gene: TRBJ2-7
CDR3 protein: CAISEISGDTSGEQYF
CDR3 DNA: TGTGCCATCAGTGAGATCTCGGGGGATACTAGCGGCGAGCAGTACTTC

D gene: -
clone size: -
V gene: TRBV7-7
J gene: TRBJ2-7
CDR3 protein: CASSSPGLPNKQYF
CDR3 DNA: TGTGCCAGCAGCTCACCGGGACTCCCCAATAAGCAGTACTTC

D gene: TRBD1
clone size: -
V gene: TRBV29-1
J gene: TRBJ1-2
CDR3 protein: CSAGTGDLPGYTF
CDR3 DNA: TGCAGCGCTGGGACAGGGGACCTCCCTGGCTACACCTTC

D gene: -
clone size: -
V gene: TRBV11-3
J gene: TRBJ2-3
CDR3 protein: CASSASDLGADTQYF
CDR3 DNA: TGTGCTAGCAGCGCTAGCGATCTCGGGGCAGATACGCAGTATTTT

D gene: TRBD1
clone size: -
V gene: TRBV18
J gene: TRBJ2-4
CDR3 protein: CASSPVGTAGVAKNIQYF
CDR3 DNA: TGTGCCAGCTCACCAGTAGGGACAGCCGGGGTGGCCAAAAACATTCAGTACTTC

D gene: TRBD1
clone size: hyperexpanded
V gene: TRBV6-8
J gene: TRBJ2-1
CDR3 protein: CASSKGQGGFEQFF
CDR3 DNA: TGTGCCAGCAGTAAGGGACAGGGGGGGTTTGAGCAGTTCTTC

D gene: TRBD2
clone size: -
V gene: TRBV4-1
J gene: TRBJ2-7
CDR3 protein: CASSREGLAGYEQYF
CDR3 DNA: TGCGCCAGCAGCCGTGAGGGACTAGCGGGCTACGAGCAGTACTTC

D gene: -
clone size: -
V gene: TRBV22-1
J gene: TRBJ2-5
CDR3 protein: CASTPAGTEEETQYF
CDR3 DNA: TGTGCCAGCACGCCCGCCGGGACAGAAGAAGAGACCCAGTACTTC

D gene: -
clone size: few
V gene: TRBV6-8
J gene: TRBJ2-6
CDR3 protein: CASTLTVSGANVLTF
CDR3 DNA: TGTGCCAGCACCCTGACAGTCTCTGGGGCCAACGTCCTGACTTTC

D gene: -
clone size: -
V gene: TRBV6-8
J gene: TRBJ1-4
CDR3 protein: CASSSTLPTTAVNEKLFF
CDR3 DNA: TGTGCCAGCAGTTCAACCCTACCGACAACCGCCGTTAATGAAAAACTGTTTTTT

D gene: -
clone size: -
V gene: TRBV6-8
J gene: TRBJ2-7
CDR3 protein: CASSYRDGYEQYF
CDR3 DNA: TGTGCCAGCAGTTACCGGGACGGCTACGAGCAGTACTTC

D gene: -
clone size: -
V gene: TRBV6-4
J gene: TRBJ1-4
CDR3 protein: CAIRTATNEKLFF
CDR3 DNA: TGTGCCATCAGGACAGCAACTAATGAAAAACTGTTTTTT

D gene: -
clone size: -
V gene: TRBV28
J gene: TRBJ1-5
CDR3 protein: CASSLMEDSLNQPQHF
CDR3 DNA: TGTGCCAGCAGTCTGATGGAAGACTCCCTTAATCAGCCCCAGCATTTT

D gene: -
clone size: -
V gene: TRBV11-3
J gene: TRBJ2-3
CDR3 protein: CASSSDRDHTDTQYF
CDR3 DNA: TGTGCCAGCAGTTCGGACCGGGACCACACAGATACGCAGTATTTT

D gene: TRBD1
clone size: -
V gene: TRBV6-4
J gene: TRBJ2-5
CDR3 protein: CASNDRGYQETQYF
CDR3 DNA: TGTGCCAGCAACGACAGGGGATATCAAGAGACCCAGTACTTC

D gene: TRBD2
clone size: -
V gene: TRBV11-3
J gene: TRBJ2-3
CDR3 protein: CASSAAAGLTDTQYF
CDR3 DNA: TGTGCCAGCAGCGCAGCAGCGGGGCTCACAGATACGCAGTATTTT

D gene: TRBD2
clone size: -
V gene: TRBV11-3
J gene: TRBJ2-5
CDR3 protein: CASSFRLAEETQYF
CDR3 DNA: TGTGCCAGCAGCTTTCGACTAGCGGAAGAGACCCAGTACTTC

D gene: TRBD2
clone size: -
V gene: TRBV6-8
J gene: TRBJ2-5
CDR3 protein: CASREGLAQQETQYF
CDR3 DNA: TGTGCCAGCAGAGAGGGACTAGCACAACAAGAGACCCAGTACTTC

D gene: -
clone size: -
V gene: TRBV6-4
J gene: TRBJ2-1
CDR3 protein: CATSRHIQGGNEQFF
CDR3 DNA: TGTGCCACCTCACGACATATACAGGGTGGCAATGAGCAGTTCTTC

D gene: TRBD2
clone size: -
V gene: TRBV11-3
J gene: TRBJ2-1
CDR3 protein: CASSLNPASGRDEQFF
CDR3 DNA: TGTGCCAGCAGCTTGAACCCGGCTAGCGGGAGAGATGAGCAGTTCTTC

D gene: -
clone size: -
V gene: TRBV6-8
J gene: TRBJ1-2
CDR3 protein: CASGTGPLGYGYTF
CDR3 DNA: TGTGCCAGCGGAACCGGGCCTCTCGGTTATGGCTACACCTTC

D gene: TRBD2
clone size: -
V gene: TRBV5-1
J gene: TRBJ2-2
CDR3 protein: CASSLRTSAEPGELFF
CDR3 DNA: TGCGCCAGCAGCTTGAGGACTAGCGCAGAACCCGGGGAGCTGTTTTTT

D gene: TRBD2
clone size: -
V gene: TRBV23-1
J gene: TRBJ2-3
CDR3 protein: CASSTPTSGMLTDTQYF
CDR3 DNA: TGCGCCAGCAGCACACCGACTAGCGGCATGCTAACAGATACGCAGTATTTT

D gene: TRBD2
clone size: few
V gene: TRBV23-1
J gene: TRBJ2-3
CDR3 protein: CASGLAGTDTQYF
CDR3 DNA: TGCGCCAGCGGACTAGCGGGAACAGATACGCAGTATTTT

D gene: -
clone size: -
V gene: TRBV28
J gene: TRBJ2-6
CDR3 protein: CASGFGRYSGANVLTF
CDR3 DNA: TGTGCCAGCGGGTTTGGACGATACTCTGGGGCCAACGTCCTGACTTTC

D gene: -
clone size: -
V gene: TRBV7-1
J gene: TRBJ2-6
CDR3 protein: CASSLSGSGANVLTF
CDR3 DNA: TGTGCCAGCAGCTTGTCGGGCTCTGGGGCCAACGTCCTGACTTTC

D gene: TRBD1
clone size: few
V gene: TRBV6-8
J gene: TRBJ1-5
CDR3 protein: CASSYSQGVEPQHF
CDR3 DNA: TGTGCCAGCAGTTACTCACAGGGGGTGGAGCCCCAGCATTTT

D gene: -
clone size: -
V gene: TRBV19
J gene: TRBJ2-1
CDR3 protein: CASSAGTSFNEQFF
CDR3 DNA: TGTGCCAGTAGCGCCGGGACAAGCTTCAATGAGCAGTTCTTC

D gene: -
clone size: -
V gene: TRBV6-8
J gene: TRBJ2-2
CDR3 protein: CATNRDSKNTGELFF
CDR3 DNA: TGTGCCACCAACCGGGACTCGAAGAACACCGGGGAGCTGTTTTTT

D gene: -
clone size: few
V gene: TRBV11-3
J gene: TRBJ2-2
CDR3 protein: CASKWDVPTGELFF
CDR3 DNA: TGTGCCAGCAAATGGGACGTACCAACCGGGGAGCTGTTTTTT

D gene: -
clone size: -
V gene: TRBV19
J gene: TRBJ2-7
CDR3 protein: CASSNRQFYEQYF
CDR3 DNA: TGTGCCAGTAGCAACAGACAGTTTTACGAGCAGTACTTC

D gene: -
clone size: -
V gene: TRBV5-1
J gene: TRBJ2-1
CDR3 protein: CASSVDVPHSSYNEQFF
CDR3 DNA: TGCGCCAGCAGCGTGGATGTTCCCCATAGCTCCTACAATGAGCAGTTCTTC

D gene: TRBD2
clone size: -
V gene: TRBV6-8
J gene: TRBJ2-7
CDR3 protein: CASSYFTRTSGRANQYEQYF
CDR3 DNA: TGTGCCAGCAGTTATTTCACCCGGACTAGCGGGAGGGCCAATCAGTACGAGCAGTACTTC

D gene: TRBD1
clone size: -
V gene: TRBV11-3
J gene: TRBJ1-1
CDR3 protein: CASRTGTGVMNTEAFF
CDR3 DNA: TGTGCCAGCAGAACCGGGACAGGGGTCATGAACACTGAAGCTTTCTTT

D gene: -
clone size: -
V gene: TRBV18
J gene: TRBJ1-4
CDR3 protein: CASSPGGNEKLFF
CDR3 DNA: TGTGCCAGCTCACCAGGTGGCAATGAAAAACTGTTTTTT

D gene: TRBD1
clone size: -
V gene: TRBV28
J gene: TRBJ2-7
CDR3 protein: CASSPRTGGNEQYF
CDR3 DNA: TGTGCCAGCAGTCCACGGACAGGGGGCAACGAGCAGTACTTC

D gene: -
clone size: -
V gene: TRBV6-8
J gene: TRBJ2-1
CDR3 protein: CASSSDMRAGYNEQFF
CDR3 DNA: TGTGCCAGCAGTTCCGATATGCGGGCGGGTTACAATGAGCAGTTCTTC

D gene: TRBD2
clone size: few
V gene: TRBV11-3
J gene: TRBJ2-2
CDR3 protein: CASSKLAGTNTGELFF
CDR3 DNA: TGTGCCAGCAGCAAACTAGCGGGTACGAACACCGGGGAGCTGTTTTTT

D gene: TRBD2
clone size: -
V gene: TRBV6-8
J gene: TRBJ2-7
CDR3 protein: CASRDEAGSYEQYF
CDR3 DNA: TGTGCCAGCAGAGACGAAGCGGGGTCCTACGAGCAGTACTTC

D gene: -
clone size: -
V gene: TRBV15
J gene: TRBJ2-1
CDR3 protein: CATSRIDIYNEQFF
CDR3 DNA: TGTGCCACCAGCAGGATCGACATATACAATGAGCAGTTCTTC

D gene: TRBD2
clone size: -
V gene: TRBV6-8
J gene: TRBJ2-7
CDR3 protein: CAISGYGGTSSYEQYF
CDR3 DNA: TGTGCCATCAGTGGCTACGGGGGGACTAGCTCCTACGAGCAGTACTTC

D gene: TRBD1
clone size: few
V gene: TRBV19
J gene: TRBJ2-4
CDR3 protein: CASSRSTGEDIQYF
CDR3 DNA: TGTGCCAGTAGTAGGTCGACAGGGGAAGACATTCAGTACTTC